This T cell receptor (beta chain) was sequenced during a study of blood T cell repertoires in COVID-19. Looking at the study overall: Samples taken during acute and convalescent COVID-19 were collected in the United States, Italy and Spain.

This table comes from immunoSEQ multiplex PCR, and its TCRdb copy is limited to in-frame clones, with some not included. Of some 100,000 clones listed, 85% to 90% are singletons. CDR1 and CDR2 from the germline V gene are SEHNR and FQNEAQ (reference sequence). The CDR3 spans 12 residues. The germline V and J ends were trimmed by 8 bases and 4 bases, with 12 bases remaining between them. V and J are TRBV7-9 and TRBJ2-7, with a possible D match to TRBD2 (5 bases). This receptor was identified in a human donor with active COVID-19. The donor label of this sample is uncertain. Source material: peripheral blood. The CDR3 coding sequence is TGTGCCAGCGAGGGCAGAGATTACGAGCAGTACTTC. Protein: CASEGRDYEQYF.